The 31 T cell receptor beta chains below were found in one sample sequenced in a study of cytomegalovirus exposure and HLA in healthy donors. The study ran its PCR with 60 Vbeta and 13 Jbeta primers. The repertoire was sequenced with immunoSEQ multiplex PCR; TCRdb's copy has only in-frame clones and lacks some. The repertoire holds some 150,000 clones, with 70% to 80% as singletons. The sequencing sample was made of PBMCs. The receptor set was obtained from a man in his forties in good health and CMV-seronegative.

The J gene is TRBJ2-7, the V gene TRBV5-4; D possibly corresponds to TRBD1 (5 bases). V lost 5 bases, J lost 6 bases, and 12 bases lay in between. CDR1 and CDR2 from the germline V gene are SGHNT and YYREEE (reference sequence). CDR3 length: 12 residues. The CDR3 DNA reads as TGTGCCAGCAGGGCAGGGTCCGCCGAGCAGTACTTC. It encodes CASRAGSAEQYF.

This clone was observed once. The rearrangement joins TRBV6-5 to TRBJ1-2; a weak D match, TRBD1 (5 bases). CDR1 and CDR2 from the germline V gene are MNHEY and SVGAGI. V lost 6 bases and J 5 bases, leaving 13 bases between the germline ends. The CDR3 contains 13 residues. CDR3 sequence reads: CASRAGWRYGYTF. The CDR3 bases are TGTGCCAGCAGAGCAGGGTGGCGGTATGGCTACACCTTC.

The rearrangement links TRBV5-1 to TRBJ2-1; 9 bases agree with TRBD2. Germline V gene sequence: CDR1 SGHRS, CDR2 YFSETQ. With V trimmed by 4 bases and J by 0 bases, 5 bases remained unmatched. The CDR3 has 16 residues. The CDR3 nucleotides read TGCGCCAGCAGCCAAATTAGCGGGGGCTCCTACAATGAGCAGTTCTTC. It translates to CASSQISGGSYNEQFF.

The chain carries TRBV4-3 and TRBJ2-7; 14 bases fit TRBD2. Trimming removed 6 bases from V and 5 bases from J; junction bases left unmatched: 12. The CDR3 length is 17 residues. CDR1 and CDR2 (germline): LGHNA, YSLEER. The CDR3 loop reads CASSSGLAGGSSDEQYF. The DNA for the CDR3 is TGCGCCAGCAGTTCTGGACTAGCGGGAGGTAGTTCCGACGAGCAGTACTTC.

The rearrangement uses TRBV25-1 and TRBJ2-1; D ambiguous. Germline loops: CDR1 MGHDK, CDR2 SYGVNS. The V and J ends lost 4 bases and 0 bases respectively, with 10 bases between them. This CDR3 spans 15 amino acids. The CDR3 loop reads CASSGSLASYNEQFF. In DNA form, the CDR3 reads TGTGCCAGCAGTGGATCATTGGCCTCCTACAATGAGCAGTTCTTC.

The V and J genes are TRBV28 and TRBJ1-1; 7 bases are shared with TRBD1. The ends lost 9 bases at V and 0 bases at J; junction bases unmatched: 7. The CDR3 extends over 14 amino acids. From germline, CDR1 is MDHEN and CDR2 SYDVKM. CDR3 amino acids: CASMNRGMNTEAFF. The CDR3 DNA reads as TGTGCCAGTATGAACAGGGGAATGAACACTGAAGCTTTCTTT.

V is TRBV4-3 and J is TRBJ2-1, with 9 positions matching TRBD2. This CDR3 region has 16 residues. V was clipped by 0 bases and J by 7 bases; unmatched bases: 7. CDR1 is LGHNA, CDR2 YSLEER, per germline. The CDR3 loop is CASSQEPTSGLNEQFF. DNA of the CDR3: TGCGCCAGCAGCCAAGAACCTACTAGCGGGCTGAATGAGCAGTTCTTC.

The chain uses TRBV4-3 and TRBJ1-6, with D possibly matching TRBD1 (5 bases). V lost 0 bases and J 8 bases, leaving 11 bases between the germline ends. The CDR3 totals 15 residues. Germline assignment: CDR1 LGHNA and CDR2 YSLEER. As DNA, the CDR3 is TGCGCCAGCAGCCAAGATCTTTCCAGGGATTCACCCCTCCACTTT. It encodes CASSQDLSRDSPLHF.

The J gene is TRBJ2-1, the V gene TRBV6-6; 7 bases are shared with TRBD2. In germline, CDR1 is MNHNY, CDR2 SVGAGI (reference sequence). V shed 3 bases and J 7 bases; nucleotides not matched to a gene: 9. The CDR3 has 15 amino acids. The CDR3 DNA reads TGTGCCAGCAGTTATGGGGGAGGGCTTGCGAATGAGCAGTTCTTC. As protein: CASSYGGGLANEQFF.

A single count supports this clone. The chain uses TRBV6-5 and TRBJ2-1, with 11 bases aligning to TRBD2. The germline V gene encodes CDR1 MNHEY and CDR2 SVGAGI. V shed 6 bases and J 5 bases; nucleotides not matched to a gene: 6. This CDR3 spans 15 amino acids. As DNA, the CDR3 is TGTGCCAGCAGATTAGCGGGAGGGCCTCACAATGAGCAGTTCTTC. The encoded protein is CASRLAGGPHNEQFF.

The rearrangement uses TRBV27 and TRBJ2-7, with 10 bases lining up with TRBD2. The V and J ends lost 3 bases and 6 bases, in that order; junction bases with no gene match: 5. CDR3 length equals 14 residues. The V gene's germline CDR1 is MNHEY and CDR2 SMNVEV (reference sequence). The CDR3 here is CASSFVGLAVEQYF. CDR3 in DNA: TGTGCCAGCAGTTTCGTTGGACTAGCGGTCGAGCAGTACTTC.

The rearrangement uses TRBV5-4 and TRBJ2-7; 12 positions agree with TRBD2. Germline-derived CDR1 and CDR2 are SGHNT and YYREEE (reference sequence). CDR3 length: 14 amino acids. The V gene end was trimmed by 2 bases and the J gene end by 3 bases; junction bases not matched to a gene: 0. CDR3 amino acids: CASSLLAGGYEQYF. The CDR3 DNA reads TGTGCCAGCAGCTTACTAGCGGGAGGCTACGAGCAGTACTTC.

The V call is TRBV7-9, the J call TRBJ2-5; 10 positions match TRBD2. The germline CDR1 and CDR2 sequences are SEHNR and FQNEAQ (reference sequence). Trimming at V came to 1 base and at J to 4 bases, leaving 6 bases not matched to a gene. The CDR3 extends over 16 amino acids. As DNA, the CDR3 is TGTGCCAGCAGCTTAGAGAGTCCTAGCGGGGGAGAGACCCAGTACTTC. This translates into CASSLESPSGGETQYF.

This clone was seen more than once but under ten times. The chain uses TRBV28 and TRBJ2-5, with TRBD1 matching 7 bases. Per germline, CDR1 MDHEN and CDR2 SYDVKM. The junction had 7 bases not matched to a gene; V was cut back by 6 bases and J by 0 bases. CDR3 length: 15 amino acids. CDR3 nucleotides: TGTGCCAGCAGACGGGGACAGAAGTACCAAGAGACCCAGTACTTC. Residues: CASRRGQKYQETQYF.

The chain uses TRBV5-6 and TRBJ2-4; 7 nucleotides align to TRBD1. The V and J ends lost 3 bases and 8 bases, in that order; junction bases with no gene match: 5. Germline V gene data show CDR1 as SGHDT and CDR2 as YYEEEE. The CDR3 covers 13 residues. DNA of the CDR3: TGTGCCAGCAGCTACGACAGGGAAGACATTCAGTACTTC. It is translated as CASSYDREDIQYF.

The V call is TRBV2, the J call TRBJ2-3, with D perhaps matching TRBD2 (6 bases). V shed 9 bases and J shed 2 bases, with 15 bases lying between them. The V gene's germline CDR1 is SNHLY and CDR2 FYNNEI. The CDR3 totals 14 residues. The CDR3: CASTGTAPTDTQYF. DNA for the CDR3: TGTGCCAGTACGGGGACTGCCCCCACAGATACGCAGTATTTT.

This chain uses TRBV28 with TRBJ2-5; TRBD1 agrees at 8 bases. J was trimmed by 3 bases and V by 9 bases; bases with no gene match: 3. The CDR3 length is 12 residues. Germline V gene sequence: CDR1 MDHEN, CDR2 SYDVKM. CDR3 protein: CASDRGEETQYF. For the CDR3, the DNA is TGTGCCAGTGACAGGGGAGAAGAGACCCAGTACTTC.

V gene TRBV9 combines with J gene TRBJ1-1; 7 bases agree with TRBD1. CDR1 is SGDLS, CDR2 YYNGEE, per germline. V lost 3 bases and J lost 7; bases outside the gene matches: 12. The CDR3 contains 15 residues. The CDR3 loop reads CASSASRAGTDEAFF. The CDR3 DNA follows: TGTGCCAGCAGCGCTTCACGAGCCGGGACAGATGAAGCTTTCTTT. Using reference TRBV9 and TRBJ1-1 for the parts outside the CDR3, the full variable domain is DSGVTQTPKHLITATGQRVTLRCSPRSGDLSVYWYQQSLDQGLQFLIQYYNGEERAKGNILERFSAQQFPDLHSELNLSSLELGDSALYFCASSASRAGTDEAFFGQGTRLTVV.

The chain uses TRBV28 and TRBJ2-1; 14 positions match TRBD2. CDR1 MDHEN and CDR2 SYDVKM come from the germline V gene. The CDR3 sequence is 15 residues long. With 6 bases clipped from V and 7 bases from J, the junction kept 5 bases outside the gene matches. The CDR3 DNA reads TGTGCCAGCAGGACCGGGACTAGCGGGAGAAATGAGCAGTTCTTC. Translation gives CASRTGTSGRNEQFF.

This clone was recorded a few times. The chain links TRBV27 to TRBJ2-1; 8 bases map to TRBD1. Trimming removed 3 bases from V and 7 bases from J; junction bases left unmatched: 8. Germline V CDR1 and CDR2: MNHEY, SMNVEV (reference sequence). The CDR3 has 15 amino acids. CDR3 bases: TGTGCCAGCAGTTTGGGGGGACAGGCATCGAATGAGCAGTTCTTC. Translation gives CASSLGGQASNEQFF.

The chain employs TRBV6-6 and TRBJ2-3; 7 bases map to TRBD2. Per the germline V gene, CDR1 is MNHNY and CDR2 is SVGAGI (reference sequence). The junction had 10 bases not matched to a gene; V was cut back by 2 bases and J by 5 bases. There are 16 residues in the CDR3. The CDR3, as DNA: TGTGCCAGCAGTTACATAGCGGGCCAAACAGGAGATACGCAGTATTTT. As protein: CASSYIAGQTGDTQYF.

J is TRBJ2-3 and V is TRBV7-9, with D hard to call. Germline CDR1 reads SEHNR; CDR2 reads FQNEAQ (reference sequence). There are 15 residues in the CDR3. Trimming removed 5 bases at V and 0 bases at J, with 12 bases between. The CDR3 DNA follows: TGTGCCAGCAGCCCCTACGCGGATAGCACAGATACGCAGTATTTT. This sequence encodes CASSPYADSTDTQYF.

This clone was counted a few times. V usage is TRBV30 and J usage is TRBJ1-2; D might be TRBD1 (5 bases). The length of the CDR3 is 13 residues. Germline V lookup: CDR1 GTSNPN, CDR2 SVGIG (reference sequence). Trimming took 5 bases from V and 0 from J, leaving 10 bases between them. The CDR3 spells CAWGRGANYGYTF. The DNA of the CDR3 is TGTGCCTGGGGGAGGGGTGCTAACTATGGCTACACCTTC.

The genes are TRBV28 and TRBJ1-2; D ambiguous. From germline, CDR1 is MDHEN and CDR2 SYDVKM. The CDR3 has 11 residues. Trimming took 3 bases from V and 5 from J, leaving 4 bases between them. The CDR3 reads CASSFPYGYTF. CDR3 coding DNA: TGTGCCAGCAGTTTCCCATATGGCTACACCTTC.

The chain couples TRBV6-5 to TRBJ2-1; 10 positions agree with TRBD2. The J segment lost 9 bases and the V segment lost 5 bases, leaving 4 bases of the junction unmatched. CDR1 and CDR2 from the germline V gene are MNHEY and SVGAGI. The CDR3 contains 13 residues. This CDR3 reads CASSLAGAGEQFF. CDR3 in DNA: TGTGCCAGCAGTCTAGCGGGAGCGGGTGAGCAGTTCTTC.

Only a few counts were recorded for this clone. The V and J genes are TRBV4-1 and TRBJ2-6, with TRBD1 matching over 7 bases. Germline CDR1 and CDR2: MGHRA and YSYEKL. This CDR3 spans 17 amino acids. V dropped 4 bases and J dropped 1; count of bases not matched to a gene: 7. CDR3 bases: TGCGCCAGCAGCCCCTTCTTCAGGGGGTCTGGGGCCAACGTCCTGACTTTC. It codes for CASSPFFRGSGANVLTF.

This clone showed up just once. V is TRBV21-1 and J is TRBJ2-1; the DNA was not compared with TRBD1, the D call given in the table. TRBV21-1 is termed a pseudogene. The CDR3 totals 17 residues. This chain's CDR3 is CASSKDRVGISYNEQFF. CDR3 bases: TGTGCCAGCAGCAAAGACAGGGTAGGGATCTCCTACAATGAGCAGTTCTTC.

The chain joins TRBV9 to TRBJ2-2; TRBD2 agrees at 7 bases. The CDR3 consists of 18 residues. Germline-derived CDR1 and CDR2 are SGDLS and YYNGEE. After removal of 0 bases from V and 7 bases from J, the junction contained 15 bases not matched to a gene. In DNA form, the CDR3 reads TGTGCCAGCAGCGTAGTGGTAGCGGGCTCCCTGAGCGGCGGGGAGCTGTTTTTT. This sequence encodes CASSVVVAGSLSGGELFF.

The gene calls are TRBV15 and TRBJ1-5; no firm D call. Trimming pared 0 bases from V and 4 bases from J, leaving 19 bases between. The CDR3 has 18 residues. Germline V gene lookup returns CDR1 LNHNV and CDR2 YYDKDF (reference sequence). In DNA, the CDR3 is TGTGCCACCAGCAGAGATCCCCTAGAGGAGGGTTGGAATCAGCCCCAGCATTTT. This codes for CATSRDPLEEGWNQPQHF.

The rearrangement joins TRBV28 to TRBJ2-1, with 13 bases aligning to TRBD2. Looked up from germline, CDR1 is MDHEN and CDR2 is SYDVKM. The CDR3 sequence is 18 residues long. Losses at the gene ends were 6 bases for V and 8 bases for J; bases not matched to a gene: 16. The CDR3 protein is CASSPPGVTSGRADEQFF. The CDR3 coding sequence is TGTGCCAGCAGCCCCCCCGGGGTTACTAGCGGGAGGGCCGATGAGCAGTTCTTC. The variable domain in full, with the rest retrieved from reference TRBV28 and TRBJ2-1, is DVKVTQSSRYLVKRTGEKVFLECVQDMDHENMFWYRQDPGLGLRLIYFSYDVKMKEKGDIPEGYSVSREKKERFSLILESASTNQTSMYLCASSPPGVTSGRADEQFFGPGTRLTVL.

The rearrangement joins TRBV11-2 to TRBJ2-1; TRBD2 is a possible D gene (5 bases). The ends were cut back, 3 bases at V and 0 bases at J, with 9 bases in the middle. CDR1 and CDR2 (germline): SGHAT, FQNNGV. The CDR3 extends over 15 amino acids. In DNA form, the CDR3 reads TGTGCCAGCAGCTTTAGCGTTAACTCCTACAATGAGCAGTTCTTC. This gives the protein CASSFSVNSYNEQFF.